The entry that follows covers one TCR beta chain sequence. Its specificity is unknown. CD45RO/CCR7/CD25/CD127/CD95/CD27 sorting isolated CD4+ naive, central memory, regulatory and stem cell-like memory cells. Every bit of the isolated RNA underwent reverse transcription, so sequencing read expressed TCRB transcripts. TCRdb's table, derived via immunoSEQ multiplex PCR, lists solely in-frame clones and lacks some. The sample gives 500,000 to 800,000 clones, around 11% of which show up once; around 0.12% is in the top ten. These data are taken from a study of beta chain features in type 1 diabetes. Findings of the study overall: TCRB repertoires of naive, central memory and Treg cells appeared more similar among patients than among healthy donors. Unsettled here was the matter of whether HLA type influences TCRB rearrangement. Overrepresentation of cells with high TCR expression could result from cDNA sequencing. Across all four CD4+ subsets, people with type 1 diabetes showed modestly shorter TCRB CDR3s.

Germline V gene lookup returns CDR1 SGHRS and CDR2 YFSETQ. The CDR3 has 15 amino acids. The germline V and J ends were trimmed by 0 bases and 5 bases, with 12 bases remaining between them. The chain is built from TRBV5-1 and TRBJ1-5, with a possible D match to TRBD1 (5 bases). Sequencing was done on a sample of naive CD4+ T cells from blood. The sequence was collected from a man aged 25-45 years with type 1 diabetes. CDR3 residues: CASSLVGGVHQPQHF. CDR3 nucleotide sequence: TGCGCCAGCAGCTTGGTCGGGGGGGTTCATCAGCCCCAGCATTTT.